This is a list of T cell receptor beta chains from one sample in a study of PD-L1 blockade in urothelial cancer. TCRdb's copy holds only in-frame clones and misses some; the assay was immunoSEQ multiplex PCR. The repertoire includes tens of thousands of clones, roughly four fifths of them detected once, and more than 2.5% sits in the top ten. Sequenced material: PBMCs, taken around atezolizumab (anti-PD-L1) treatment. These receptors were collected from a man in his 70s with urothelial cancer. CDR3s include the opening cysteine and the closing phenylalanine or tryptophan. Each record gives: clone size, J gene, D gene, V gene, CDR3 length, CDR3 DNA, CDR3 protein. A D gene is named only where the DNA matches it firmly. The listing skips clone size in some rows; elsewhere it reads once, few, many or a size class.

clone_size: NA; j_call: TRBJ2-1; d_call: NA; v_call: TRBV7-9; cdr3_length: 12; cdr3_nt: TGTGCCAGCAGCCCCCGAGACAATGAGCAGTTCTTC; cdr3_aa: CASSPRDNEQFF
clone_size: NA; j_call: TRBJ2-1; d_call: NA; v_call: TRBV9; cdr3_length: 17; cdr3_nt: TGTGCCAGCAGCCCCGAGCTAAAGCGTAGCTCCTACAATGAGCAGTTCTTC; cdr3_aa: CASSPELKRSSYNEQFF
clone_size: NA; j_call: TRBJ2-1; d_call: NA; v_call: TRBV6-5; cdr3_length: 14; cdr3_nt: TGTGCCAGCAGTTACTCACCCGACAGGCGCAAGCAGTTCTTC; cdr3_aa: CASSYSPDRRKQFF
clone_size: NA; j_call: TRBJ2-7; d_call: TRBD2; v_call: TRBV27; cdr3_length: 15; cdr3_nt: TGTGCCAGCAGTTTCGGCCTTGGCGGGAGCTACGAGCAGTACTTC; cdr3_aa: CASSFGLGGSYEQYF
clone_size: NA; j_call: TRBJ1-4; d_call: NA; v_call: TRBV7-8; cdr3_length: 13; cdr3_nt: TGTGCCAGCAGCTTAGTAGGGAGCGAAAAACTGTTTTTT; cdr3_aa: CASSLVGSEKLFF
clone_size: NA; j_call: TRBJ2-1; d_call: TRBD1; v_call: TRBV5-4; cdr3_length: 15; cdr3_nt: TGTGCCAGCAGCTCCGGGACAGGGGGCTACAATGAGCAGTTCTTC; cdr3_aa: CASSSGTGGYNEQFF
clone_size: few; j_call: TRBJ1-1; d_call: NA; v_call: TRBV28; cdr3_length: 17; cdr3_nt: TGTGCCAGCAGTTCAATCACCCTACAAAACAGAAACACTGAAGCTTTCTTT; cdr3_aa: CASSSITLQNRNTEAFF
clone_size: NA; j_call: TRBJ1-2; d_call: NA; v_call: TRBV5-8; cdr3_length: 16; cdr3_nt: TGTGCCAGCAGCTTGGGGACTACAGGTTTCGCCTATGGCTACACCTTC; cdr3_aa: CASSLGTTGFAYGYTF
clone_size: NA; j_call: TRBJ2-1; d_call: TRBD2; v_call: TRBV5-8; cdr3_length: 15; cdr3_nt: TGTGCCAGCAGCTTGAGTAGCGGGAGGTGGGATGAGCAGTTCTTC; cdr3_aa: CASSLSSGRWDEQFF
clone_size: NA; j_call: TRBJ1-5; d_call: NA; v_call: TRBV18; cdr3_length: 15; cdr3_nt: TGTGCCAGCTCACCACAGACACTCGGCAATCAGCCCCAGCATTTT; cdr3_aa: CASSPQTLGNQPQHF
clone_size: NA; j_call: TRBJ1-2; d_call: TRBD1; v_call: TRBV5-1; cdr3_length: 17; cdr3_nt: TGCGCCAGCAGCTTGAGCACAGGGGGGGGTCCGAGCTATGGCTACACCTTC; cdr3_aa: CASSLSTGGGPSYGYTF
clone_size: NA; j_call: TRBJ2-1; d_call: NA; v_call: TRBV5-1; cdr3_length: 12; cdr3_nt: TGCGCCAGCGCCCCGGGGTCTTATGAGCAGTTCTTC; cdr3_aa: CASAPGSYEQFF
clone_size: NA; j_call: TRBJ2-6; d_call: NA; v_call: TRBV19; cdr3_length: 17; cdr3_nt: TGTGCCAGTAGGTTAGACACCCCGGTGTGGGGGGCCAACGTCCTGACTTTC; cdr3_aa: CASRLDTPVWGANVLTF
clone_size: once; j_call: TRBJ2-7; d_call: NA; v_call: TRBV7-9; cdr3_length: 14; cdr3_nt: TGTGCCAGCAGCTTAGCCGGGACTTCCTACGAGCAGTACTTC; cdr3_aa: CASSLAGTSYEQYF
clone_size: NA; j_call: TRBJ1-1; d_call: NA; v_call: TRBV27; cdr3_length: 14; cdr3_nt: TGTGCCAGCAGTTCCTTCGGGGGAAGCACTGAAGCTTTCTTT; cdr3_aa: CASSSFGGSTEAFF
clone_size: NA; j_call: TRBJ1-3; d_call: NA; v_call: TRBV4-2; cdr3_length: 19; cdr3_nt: TGTGCCAGCAGCCAAGTGGGAGCGGGGGTGAGAGGCTCTGGAAACACCATATATTTT; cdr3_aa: CASSQVGAGVRGSGNTIYF
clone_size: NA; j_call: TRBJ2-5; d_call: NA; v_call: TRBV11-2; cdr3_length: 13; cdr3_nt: TGTGCCAGCAGCCGGGACAACCAAGAGACCCAGTACTTC; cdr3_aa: CASSRDNQETQYF
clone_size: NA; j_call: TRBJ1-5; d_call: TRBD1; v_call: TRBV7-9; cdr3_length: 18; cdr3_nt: TGTGCCAGCAGCTTAGCCGGGACAGGGAAGCGGAGCAATCAGCCCCAGCATTTT; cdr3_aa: CASSLAGTGKRSNQPQHF
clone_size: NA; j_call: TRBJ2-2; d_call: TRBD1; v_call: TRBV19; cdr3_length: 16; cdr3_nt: TGTGCCAGTAGATCCCCGGGACAGGGTCGCACCGGGGAGCTGTTTTTT; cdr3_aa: CASRSPGQGRTGELFF
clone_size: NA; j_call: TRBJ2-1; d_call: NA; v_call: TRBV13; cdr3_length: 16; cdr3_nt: TGTGCCAGCAGCGTCGGGAGCGGTAGCTCCTACAATGAGCAGTTCTTC; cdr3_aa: CASSVGSGSSYNEQFF
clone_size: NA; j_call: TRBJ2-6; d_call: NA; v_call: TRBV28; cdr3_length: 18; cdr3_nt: TGTGCCAGCAGTTCACGGATAGGGGCAAGGTCGGGGGCCAACGTCCTGACTTTC; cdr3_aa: CASSSRIGARSGANVLTF
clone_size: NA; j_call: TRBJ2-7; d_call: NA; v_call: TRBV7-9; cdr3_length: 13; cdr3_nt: TGTGCCAGCCGCGAGGGAGAGTCCTACGAGCAGTACTTC; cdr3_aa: CASREGESYEQYF
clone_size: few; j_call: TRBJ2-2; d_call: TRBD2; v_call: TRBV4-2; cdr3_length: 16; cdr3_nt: TGTGCCAGCAGCCAAGGGGGAGGGATGTTCACCGGGGAGCTGTTTTTT; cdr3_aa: CASSQGGGMFTGELFF
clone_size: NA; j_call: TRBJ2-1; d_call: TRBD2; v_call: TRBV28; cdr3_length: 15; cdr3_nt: TGTGCCAGCAGTATGGGAGTAGCGGGAGAGGGTGAGCAGTTCTTC; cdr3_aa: CASSMGVAGEGEQFF
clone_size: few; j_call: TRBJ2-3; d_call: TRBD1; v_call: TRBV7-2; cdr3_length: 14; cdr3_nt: TGTGCCAGCAGCGCGGACAGGTCCAAGGATACGCAGTATTTT; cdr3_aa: CASSADRSKDTQYF